Given below is one T cell receptor (beta chain) in context. Only in-frame clones appear in the TCRdb table, and some are missing; sequencing was by immunoSEQ multiplex PCR. Of more than 150,000 clones detected, approximately 95% appear once; the ten largest clones hold more than 1.1%. The data were taken from a study of control samples from healthy donors and cancer patients. The CDR3 runs 15 residues. Germline assignment: CDR1 MNHEY and CDR2 SVGAGI. V was pared by 7 bases and J by 8 bases, with 21 bases between. Sequencing was performed on blood. The TCR comes from a man younger than 35 in good health. This chain joins TRBV6-5 and TRBJ2-1; perhaps TRBD2 as D (6 bases). The CDR3 sequence is CASKVGTWKGDEQFF. The CDR3 DNA sequence: TGTGCCAGCAAGGTCGGGACTTGGAAAGGGGATGAGCAGTTCTTC.